The source of this T cell receptor beta chain is a study of cytomegalovirus exposure and HLA in healthy donors (dated by TCRdb to between 2016 and 2019). Turning to the overall study: The roughly 670 repertoires of the first cohort and the 120 validation repertoires were produced on the same platform, according to a later analysis. The aim of the study was to test whether cataloging public T cell receptors could identify signatures of past pathogen exposure. A separate validation cohort of about 110 different subjects was used in addition to the 666-subject first cohort. To predict cytomegalovirus infection status, the study combined high-throughput TCR immunosequencing, statistical association of individual TCRs with disease status, and machine learning.

What the research found in general, with its limitations: The study listed around 160 TCR beta chains as associated with cytomegalovirus. Subsequent analysis determined that TCRs grouped into clusters in the first cohort also showed a tendency toward co-occurrence across the approximately 110 validation repertoires, and approximately 93% of cluster scores exceeded 0. In both the original and validation cohorts, the classifier was reported to diagnose cytomegalovirus status with high specificity and sensitivity. While some public TCRs were present in many individuals, most TCR sequences turned up only very rarely across donors. A later analysis had no HLA typing for the validation cohort, so co-occurrence there was scored across all 120 or so repertoires. A few of the identified cytomegalovirus-associated TCR beta chains were confirmed in vitro to be specific for cytomegalovirus antigens. It was suggested by the authors that the approach could potentially be generalized to other disease states and immunological phenotypes.

Library preparation was by the immunoSEQ multiplex PCR assay. The paper's processing steps were these. A statistical classification framework was built for diagnosing cytomegalovirus status from the catalog of TCR beta chain sequences. As stored in TCRdb, this immuneACCESS dataset retains in-frame rearrangements with V and J assigned. A fraction of the clones does not appear; measured against another copy, unresolved V genes explain less than half of the discrepancy, and the remainder lacks a known reason. V, J and clone size reflect that table, while D and trimming were determined from the DNA. This sample has 100,000 to 150,000 clones in its table, and around 90% of those were observed once. Under 2% of the sample lies in the top ten. The donors were included in the validation cohort of approximately 120 subjects, a group kept apart from the roughly 690-subject first cohort. The CDR3 contains 16 residues, cysteine and phenylalanine counted. Here the CDR3 DNA is all that survives: 48 bases in frame from base 1. Clipping removes 0 bases from V and 3 bases from J, with 5 as the unmatched junction base count. Sequences MNHEY (CDR1) and SVGAGI (CDR2) are obtained from the germline V gene.

As for this clone: No antigen is known for it. One base away there is no much larger clone; base qualities are not given.

What was sequenced was PBMCs. The sequence came from a woman under 30 in good health and CMV-seronegative. The chain uses TRBV6-5 and TRBJ2-1; 7 bases in the junction line up with TRBD2. The nucleotides read TGTGCCAGCAGTTACTCGATACTAGCGAGCTACAATGAGCAGTTCTTC. It encodes CASSYSILASYNEQFF.